The 2 T cell receptor beta chains below were found in one sample sequenced in a study of T cells in Graves' hyperthyroidism and ophthalmopathy. Amplification targeted TCR beta CDR3 regions from RNA transcripts. HTBI primers drove first-round RT-PCR of the TCR CDR3. In TCRdb, the multiplex PCR reads were re-called with MiXCR into one record per CDR3 protein. The sample carries 300,000 to 500,000 distinct CDR3 sequences, just under 15% recorded once. Specimen: blood. These receptor sequences come from a woman in her 30s with Graves' hyperthyroidism.

This clonotype was picked up a small number of times. The chain is built from TRBV6-1 and TRBJ2-1; D is ambiguous. Looked up from germline, CDR1 is MNHNS and CDR2 is SASEGT. The V gene lost 5 bases and the J gene lost 1 base, with 9 bases spanning the gap. This CDR3 is built from 14 residues. For the CDR3, the DNA is TGTGCCAGCAGTTTCGGTGCATCCTACAATGAGCAGTTCTTC. It yields the protein CASSFGASYNEQFF.

Regarding this clonotype: A single base separates this from a much larger clone, so it may be a read error. The rearrangement joins TRBV2 to TRBJ2-2; a possible D gene is TRBD2 (5 bases). Germline lookup yields CDR1 SNHLY and CDR2 FYNNEI. This CDR3 region has 16 residues. The CDR3 region is CASLKGSSPNTGELSF. The CDR3 DNA reads as TGTGCCAGCCTGAAAGGATCCTCACCGAACACCGGGGAGCTGTCTTTT.